Following are 15 T cell receptor beta chains from one sample sequenced in a study of T cell changes during pregnancy in multiple sclerosis (dated by TCRdb to about 2019). The protocol used for the library was the immunoSEQ multiplex PCR assay. The immuneACCESS repertoire file appears here via TCRdb, limited to in-frame rearrangements. These files lack a portion of the clones; in checked studies, under half of the deficit traces to unresolved V genes, and the cause of the others is not known. This sample gives around 79,000 clones in total; over 80% of them show up just once. The ten most abundant clones make up approximately 0.45% of the sample. The input for sequencing was CD4+ T cells from peripheral blood mononuclear cells, taken in the second trimester of pregnancy. The receptors derive from a female donor with multiple sclerosis, enrolled in a pregnancy study.

The rearrangement uses TRBV6-5 and TRBJ2-2; possible D gene TRBD1, 7 bases. The V gene lost 6 bases and the J gene lost 6 bases, with 14 bases spanning the gap. The CDR3 runs 14 residues. CDR1 is MNHEY, CDR2 SVGAGI, per germline. This CDR3 is CASRPRGDAGELFF. The CDR3 DNA reads as TGTGCCAGCAGACCCAGGGGGGACGCCGGGGAGCTGTTTTTT.

V is TRBV7-3 and J is TRBJ1-1; no firm D call. Trimming took 5 bases from V and 1 from J, leaving 8 bases between them. CDR3 size: 13 residues. Germline V gene lookup returns CDR1 SGHTA and CDR2 FQGTGA. The CDR3 DNA is TGTGCCAGCAGCGCACAAGAGAACACTGAAGCTTTCTTT. Protein: CASSAQENTEAFF.

CDR3 DNA: TGTGCCAGCAGCCCAGGGGGCGCGGGCACTGAAGCTTTCTTT. Protein product: CASSPGGAGTEAFF. V and J are TRBV7-6 and TRBJ1-1; TRBD1 matches at 8 bases. The length of the CDR3 is 14 residues. The germline V gene has CDR1 SGHVS and CDR2 FNYEAQ. V shed 5 bases, J shed 4 bases, and the junction held 6 bases outside the gene matches. Full variable domain (missing parts from reference TRBV7-6 and TRBJ1-1): GAGVSQSPRYKVTKRGQDVALRCDPISGHVSLYWYRQALGQGPEFLTYFNYEAQQDKSGLPNDRFSAERPEGSISTLTIQRTEQRDSAMYRCASSPGGAGTEAFFGQGTRLTVV.

The rearrangement joins TRBV2 to TRBJ2-1, with 9 bases identical to TRBD2. With 2 bases clipped from V and 5 bases from J, the junction kept 7 bases outside the gene matches. In germline, CDR1 is SNHLY, CDR2 FYNNEI. CDR3 length: 16 residues. The CDR3 here is CASSEWASGINNEQFF. In DNA form, the CDR3 reads TGTGCCAGCAGTGAATGGGCTAGCGGGATCAACAATGAGCAGTTCTTC.

The chain uses TRBV7-9 and TRBJ2-2, with a possible D match to TRBD1 (5 bases). V lost 2 bases to trimming and J lost 3 bases, with 13 bases between them. The CDR3 spans 16 residues. Germline V gives CDR1 SEHNR, CDR2 FQNEAQ (reference sequence). The CDR3 coding sequence is TGTGCCAGCAGCTTAATTAACAGGCGCTACACCGGGGAGCTGTTTTTT. This encodes CASSLINRRYTGELFF. Filled out from reference TRBV7-9 and TRBJ2-2, the complete variable domain reads DTGVSQNPRHKITKRGQNVTFRCDPISEHNRLYWYRQTLGQGPEFLTYFQNEAQLEKSRLLSDRFSAERPKGSFSTLEIQRTEQGDSAMYLCASSLINRRYTGELFFGEGSRLTVL.

V usage is TRBV5-1 and J usage is TRBJ2-6; D uncertain. CDR3 size: 16 residues. The germline gives CDR1 SGHRS, CDR2 YFSETQ. Trimming removed 2 bases at V and 1 base at J, with 10 bases between. The CDR3, as DNA: TGCGCCAGCAGCTTTGACACCCCATCTGGGGCCAACGTCCTGACTTTC. Protein: CASSFDTPSGANVLTF.

The chain carries TRBV30 and TRBJ1-5; 7 nucleotides align to TRBD1. Trimming took 1 base from V and 2 from J; bases not matched to a gene: 11. The CDR3 extends over 17 amino acids. Germline V gives CDR1 GTSNPN, CDR2 SVGIG (reference sequence). In DNA form, the CDR3 reads TGTGCCTGGAGTGGGGGACAGACGTTTACCGGCAATCAGCCCCAGCATTTT. This translates into CAWSGGQTFTGNQPQHF.

This rearrangement joins TRBV5-5 to TRBJ2-5, with D hard to call. The end of the DNA fits TRBJ2-7 better, so the J call may be wrong. The length of the CDR3 is 14 residues. Per the germline V gene, CDR1 is SGHKS and CDR2 is YYEKEE (reference sequence). The CDR3 is CASSSPGSSYEQYF. The CDR3 coding sequence is TGTGCCAGCAGCTCCCCCGGTAGCTCCTACGAGCAGTACTTC.

The gene calls are TRBV5-4 and TRBJ2-7; the match to TRBD2 covers 9 bases. V lost 3 bases and J lost 7; bases outside the gene matches: 23. Germline V gene sequence: CDR1 SGHNT, CDR2 YYREEE (reference sequence). The CDR3 runs to 19 residues. The CDR3 protein is CASSWNGWGAAGGPGEQYF. In nucleotides, the CDR3 is TGTGCCAGCAGCTGGAACGGCTGGGGGGCTGCGGGGGGGCCGGGGGAGCAGTACTTC.

This chain connects TRBV19 to TRBJ2-7; 8 bases line up with TRBD1. In germline, CDR1 is LNHDA, CDR2 SQIVND (reference sequence). V lost 4 bases, J lost 5 bases, and 4 bases stayed unmatched. The CDR3 loop spans 13 amino acids. The CDR3 loop is CASSTRTGNEQYF. The DNA for the CDR3 is TGTGCCAGTAGTACACGGACAGGGAACGAGCAGTACTTC. Variable domain in full (rest from reference TRBV19 and TRBJ2-7): DGGITQSPKYLFRKEGQNVTLSCEQNLNHDAMYWYRQDPGQGLRLIYYSQIVNDFQKGDIAEGYSVSREKKESFPLTVTSAQKNPTAFYLCASSTRTGNEQYFGPGTRLTVT.

V usage is TRBV15 and J usage is TRBJ2-7, with TRBD2 matching over 8 bases. The V segment lost 3 bases and the J segment 4 bases; nucleotides outside the gene matches: 5. Germline assignment: CDR1 LNHNV and CDR2 YYDKDF (reference sequence). CDR3 length: 14 residues. In DNA form, the CDR3 reads TGTGCCACCAGCAGGAGCGGGAGTAGTTACGAGCAGTACTTC. Its protein product is CATSRSGSSYEQYF.

J is TRBJ2-1 and V is TRBV7-8; 10 bases map to TRBD1. The CDR3 extends over 16 amino acids. J was trimmed by 5 bases and V by 5 bases; bases with no gene match: 9. Germline V gene data show CDR1 as SGHVS and CDR2 as FQNEAQ. The CDR3 here is CASSPRMGTGDNEQFF. In DNA, the CDR3 is TGTGCCAGCAGCCCGCGTATGGGGACAGGGGACAATGAGCAGTTCTTC.

This chain joins TRBV28 and TRBJ1-3, with 8 bases identical to TRBD1. The CDR3 is 14 residues long. V dropped 7 bases and J dropped 1; count of bases not matched to a gene: 3. Germline-derived CDR1 and CDR2 are MDHEN and SYDVKM. The CDR3, as DNA: TGTGCCAGCACCGGACAGGGTTCTGGAAACACCATATATTTT. Translation: CASTGQGSGNTIYF.

The V call is TRBV5-8, the J call TRBJ2-1, with 7 bases matching TRBD1. V lost 3 bases to trimming and J lost 5 bases; unmatched junction nucleotides: 8. This CDR3 spans 15 amino acids. In germline, CDR1 is SGHTS, CDR2 YDEGEE. The DNA for the CDR3 is TGTGCCAGCAGCTCCCGGGACAGAGCGAACAATGAGCAGTTCTTC. Its translation: CASSSRDRANNEQFF.

In nucleotides, the CDR3 is TGTGCCAGCAGCGAGACCGTAGGGGGCGAGATACGGAATGAGCAGTTCTTC. Protein sequence: CASSETVGGEIRNEQFF. The chain carries TRBV5-6 and TRBJ2-1; 7 positions agree with TRBD1. The junction had 17 bases not matched to a gene; V was cut back by 4 bases and J by 7 bases. Germline-derived CDR1 and CDR2 are SGHDT and YYEEEE. CDR3 length equals 17 residues.